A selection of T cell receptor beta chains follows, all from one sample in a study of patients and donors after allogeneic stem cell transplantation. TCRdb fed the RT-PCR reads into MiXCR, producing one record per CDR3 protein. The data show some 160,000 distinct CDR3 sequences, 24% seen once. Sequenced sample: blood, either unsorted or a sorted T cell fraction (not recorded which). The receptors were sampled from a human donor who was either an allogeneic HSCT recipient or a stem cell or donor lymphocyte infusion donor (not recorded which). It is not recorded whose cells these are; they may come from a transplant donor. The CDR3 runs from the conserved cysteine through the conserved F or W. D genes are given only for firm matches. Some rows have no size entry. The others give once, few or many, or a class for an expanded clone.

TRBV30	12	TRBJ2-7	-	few	CAWERRVHEQYF	TGTGCCTGGGAGCGGAGGGTCCACGAGCAGTACTTC
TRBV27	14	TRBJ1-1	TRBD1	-	CASRKGAMNTEAFF	TGTGCCAGCAGGAAGGGGGCCATGAACACTGAAGCTTTCTTT
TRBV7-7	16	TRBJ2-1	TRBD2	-	CASSLGSREVYNEQFF	TGTGCTAGCAGCTTAGGCTCGCGGGAGGTTTACAATGAGCAGTTCTTC
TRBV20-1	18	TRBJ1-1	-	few	CSASSDLHTRGMNTEAFF	TGCAGTGCTAGTTCTGATTTGCATACCAGGGGTATGAACACTGAAGCTTTCTTT
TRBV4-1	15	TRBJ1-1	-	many	CASSQEPNRDTEAFF	TGCGCCAGCAGCCAAGAACCCAACAGGGACACTGAAGCTTTCTTT
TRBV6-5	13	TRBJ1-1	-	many	CASCRFVNTEAFF	TGTGCCAGCTGCCGATTTGTGAACACTGAAGCTTTCTTT
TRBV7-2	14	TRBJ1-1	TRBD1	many	CASSFRSGGTEAFF	TGTGCCAGCAGCTTTCGATCAGGGGGAACTGAAGCTTTCTTT
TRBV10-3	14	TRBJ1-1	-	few	CAIRATHRGTEAFF	TGTGCCATCAGGGCGACGCACCGGGGAACTGAAGCTTTCTTT
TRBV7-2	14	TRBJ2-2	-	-	CASSLASNTGELFF	TGTGCCAGCAGCTTAGCTTCGAACACCGGGGAGCTGTTTTTT
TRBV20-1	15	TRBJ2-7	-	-	CSARDFGQGGYEQYF	TGCAGTGCTAGAGATTTTGGGCAGGGCGGCTACGAGCAGTACTTC
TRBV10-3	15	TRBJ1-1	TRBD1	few	CAISESTTGVTEAFF	TGTGCCATCAGTGAGTCAACGACAGGGGTTACTGAAGCTTTCTTT
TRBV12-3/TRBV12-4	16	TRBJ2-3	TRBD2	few	CASSPPEGGRSDTQYF	TGTGCCAGCAGTCCCCCAGAGGGCGGGAGATCGGATACGCAGTATTTT
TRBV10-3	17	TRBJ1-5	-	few	CAISEPGAGLSNQPQHF	TGTGCCATCAGTGAGCCAGGGGCAGGTCTCAGCAATCAGCCCCAGCATTTT
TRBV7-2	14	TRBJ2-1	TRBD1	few	CASSLGRQGDEQFF	TGTGCCAGCAGCTTAGGGAGACAGGGTGATGAGCAGTTCTTC
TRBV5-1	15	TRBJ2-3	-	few	CASSLVVGTTDTQYF	TGCGCCAGCAGCTTGGTTGTCGGGACCACAGATACGCAGTATTTT
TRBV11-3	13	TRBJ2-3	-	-	CASSPRYTDTQYF	TGTGCCAGCAGCCCGCGATACACAGATACGCAGTATTTT
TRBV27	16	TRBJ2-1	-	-	CASSLISAGRGNEQFF	TGTGCCAGCAGTTTAATTTCAGCCGGAAGGGGCAATGAGCAGTTCTTC
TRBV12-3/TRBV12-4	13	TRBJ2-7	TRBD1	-	CASRGQWSYEQYF	TGTGCCAGCAGGGGACAGTGGTCCTACGAGCAGTACTTC
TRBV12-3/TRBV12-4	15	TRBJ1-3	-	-	CASSSPGDSGNTIYF	TGTGCCAGCAGTTCGCCAGGGGATTCTGGAAACACCATATATTTT
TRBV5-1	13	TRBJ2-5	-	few	CASNSGLQETQYF	TGCGCCAGCAACTCCGGGCTCCAAGAGACCCAGTACTTC
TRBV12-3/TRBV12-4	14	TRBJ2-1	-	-	CASNPDSAYNEQFF	TGTGCCAGCAATCCCGACAGCGCCTACAATGAGCAGTTCTTC
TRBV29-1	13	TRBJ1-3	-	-	CSVYTGTGNTIYF	TGCAGCGTTTATACAGGAACTGGAAACACCATATATTTT
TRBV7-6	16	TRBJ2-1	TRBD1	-	CASSLRTGDPYNEQFF	TGTGCCAGCAGCCTCAGAACAGGGGACCCCTACAATGAGCAGTTCTTC
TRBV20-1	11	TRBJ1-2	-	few	CSAWDGGGYTF	TGCAGTGCTTGGGATGGAGGTGGCTACACCTTC
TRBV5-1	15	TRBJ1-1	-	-	CASSLGVGGPPEAFF	TGCGCCAGCAGCTTGGGGGTTGGCGGTCCCCCTGAAGCTTTCTTT
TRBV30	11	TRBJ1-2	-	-	CAWTRAQGYTF	TGTGCCTGGACAAGGGCTCAAGGCTACACCTTC
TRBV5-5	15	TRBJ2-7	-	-	CASSLSRLRSYEQYF	TGTGCCAGCAGCTTGTCGAGGTTAAGGTCCTACGAGCAGTACTTC
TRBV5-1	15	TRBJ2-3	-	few	CASSLDRHSTDTQYF	TGCGCCAGCAGCTTGGACCGGCACAGCACAGATACGCAGTATTTT
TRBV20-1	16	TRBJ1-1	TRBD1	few	CSARDITGGGRSEAFF	TGCAGTGCTAGAGATATAACAGGGGGCGGTCGATCTGAAGCTTTCTTT
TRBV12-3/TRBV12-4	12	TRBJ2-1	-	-	CASSRTGNEQFF	TGTGCCAGCAGCCGGACTGGCAATGAGCAGTTCTTC
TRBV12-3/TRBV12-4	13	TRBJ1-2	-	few	CASSFIHNYGYTF	TGTGCCAGCAGTTTTATTCACAACTATGGCTACACCTTC
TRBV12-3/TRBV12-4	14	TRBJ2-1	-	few	CASTRRLGGNEQFF	TGTGCCAGCACCCGCCGACTCGGGGGAAATGAGCAGTTCTTC
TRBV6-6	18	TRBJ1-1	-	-	CASSYPIRRGIMNTEAFF	TGTGCCAGCAGTTACCCGATCAGGAGGGGGATCATGAACACTGAAGCTTTCTTT
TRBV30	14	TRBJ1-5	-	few	CAWSARGFLQPQHF	TGTGCCTGGAGTGCTCGGGGATTCCTACAGCCCCAGCATTTT
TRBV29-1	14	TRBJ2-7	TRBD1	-	CSVAPGQGSTLQYF	TGCAGCGTTGCTCCGGGACAGGGGTCTACGTTGCAGTACTTC
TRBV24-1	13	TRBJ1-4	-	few	CATSGGKGEKLFF	TGTGCCACCAGTGGGGGCAAGGGAGAAAAACTGTTTTTT
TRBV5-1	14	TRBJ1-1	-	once	CASSSFWGSAEAFF	TGCGCCAGCAGCTCCTTTTGGGGGTCCGCTGAAGCTTTCTTT
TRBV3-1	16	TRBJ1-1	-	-	CASSPGDGLMNTEAFF	TGTGCCAGCAGCCCGGGGGACGGGCTCATGAACACTGAAGCTTTCTTT
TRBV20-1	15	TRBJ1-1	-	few	CSARPVVSGGTEAFF	TGCAGTGCTAGACCGGTCGTTTCAGGCGGAACTGAAGCTTTCTTT
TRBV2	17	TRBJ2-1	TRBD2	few	CASSDPGASGSHDEQFF	TGTGCCAGCAGTGACCCAGGGGCTAGCGGGAGTCATGATGAGCAGTTCTTC
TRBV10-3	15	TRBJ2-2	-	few	CAIPLSQENTGELFF	TGTGCCATCCCTTTGAGTCAGGAGAACACCGGGGAGCTGTTTTTT
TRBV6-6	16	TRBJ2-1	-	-	CASSYPDKLTYNEQFF	TGTGCCAGCAGTTACCCAGACAAACTAACCTACAATGAGCAGTTCTTC
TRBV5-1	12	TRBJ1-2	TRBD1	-	CASSLDRGGYTF	TGCGCCAGCAGCTTAGACAGGGGAGGCTACACCTTC
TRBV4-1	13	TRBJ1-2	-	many	CASSQGGTYGYTF	TGCGCCAGCAGCCAAGGGGGGACATATGGCTACACCTTC
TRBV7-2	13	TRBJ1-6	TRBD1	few	CASSQGGNSPLHF	TGTGCCAGCAGCCAGGGGGGGAATTCACCCCTCCACTTT
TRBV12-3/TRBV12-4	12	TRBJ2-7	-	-	CASSFGLYEQYF	TGTGCCAGCAGTTTCGGCTTATACGAGCAGTACTTC
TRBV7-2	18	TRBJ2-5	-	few	CASSLYSFVSGTQETQYF	TGTGCCAGCAGCTTATACTCCTTCGTTAGCGGAACTCAAGAGACCCAGTACTTC
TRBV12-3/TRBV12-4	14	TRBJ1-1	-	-	CASSSRQTNTEAFF	TGTGCCAGCAGTTCCCGACAGACGAACACTGAAGCTTTCTTT
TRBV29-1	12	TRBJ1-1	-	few	CSVFKGDTEAFF	TGCAGCGTTTTCAAGGGGGACACTGAAGCTTTCTTT
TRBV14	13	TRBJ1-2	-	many	CASSRAPGVGYTF	TGTGCCAGCAGCCGGGCACCGGGGGTCGGCTACACCTTC
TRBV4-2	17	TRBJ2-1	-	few	CASSQGGQASSYNEQFF	TGTGCCAGCAGCCAAGGGGGGCAGGCCAGCTCCTACAATGAGCAGTTCTTC
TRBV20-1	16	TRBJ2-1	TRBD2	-	CSARDPRTSGINEQFF	TGCAGTGCTAGAGATCCTCGGACTAGCGGGATCAATGAGCAGTTCTTC